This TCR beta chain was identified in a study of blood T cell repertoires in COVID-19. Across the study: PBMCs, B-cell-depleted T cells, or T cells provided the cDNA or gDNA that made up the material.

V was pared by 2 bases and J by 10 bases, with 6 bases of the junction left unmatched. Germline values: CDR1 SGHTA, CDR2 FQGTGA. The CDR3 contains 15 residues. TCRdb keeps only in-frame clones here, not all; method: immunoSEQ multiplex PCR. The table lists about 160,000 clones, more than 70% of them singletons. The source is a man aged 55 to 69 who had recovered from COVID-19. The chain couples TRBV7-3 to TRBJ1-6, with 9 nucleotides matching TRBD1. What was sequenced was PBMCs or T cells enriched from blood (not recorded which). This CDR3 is CASSLEGQGLSPLHF. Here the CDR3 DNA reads TGTGCCAGCAGCTTAGAGGGACAGGGACTATCACCCCTCCACTTT. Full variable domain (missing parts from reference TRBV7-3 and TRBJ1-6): GAGVSQTPSNKVTEKGKYVELRCDPISGHTALYWYRQSLGQGPEFLIYFQGTGAADDSGLPNDRFFAVRPEGSVSTLKIQRTERGDSAVYLCASSLEGQGLSPLHFGNGTRLTVT.